Detailed here is one T cell receptor beta chain. TCRdb's copy holds only in-frame clones and misses some; the assay was immunoSEQ multiplex PCR. The sample shows under 150,000 clones, roughly 90% of them seen only once. With 1 base removed from V and 3 bases from J, the gap between germline ends came to 9 bases. The CDR3 totals 14 residues. CDR1 and CDR2 from the germline V gene are KGHSH and LQKENI. This sample is drawn from a study of T cell responses to AZD1222 COVID-19 vaccine. The origin of this receptor is an adult in good health. The chain uses TRBV18 and TRBJ1-1; tentatively, D is TRBD1 (5 bases). Sequences were derived from peripheral blood, sampled on day 0 of AZD1222 vaccination. Here the CDR3 DNA reads TGTGCCAGCTCACCACTGGGGGTGGACACTGAAGCTTTCTTT. It encodes CASSPLGVDTEAFF.